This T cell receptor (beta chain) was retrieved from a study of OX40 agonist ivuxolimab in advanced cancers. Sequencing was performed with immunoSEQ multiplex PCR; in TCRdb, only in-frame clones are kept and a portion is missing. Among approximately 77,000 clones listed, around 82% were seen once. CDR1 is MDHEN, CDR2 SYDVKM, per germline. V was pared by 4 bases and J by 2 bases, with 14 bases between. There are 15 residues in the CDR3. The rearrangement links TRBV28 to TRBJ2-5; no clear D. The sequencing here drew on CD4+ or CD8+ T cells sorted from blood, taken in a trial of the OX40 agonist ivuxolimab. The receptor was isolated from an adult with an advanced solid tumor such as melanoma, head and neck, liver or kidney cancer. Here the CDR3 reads CASSSPGTGQETQYF. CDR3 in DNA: TGTGCCAGCAGTTCCCCGGGCACCGGGCAAGAGACCCAGTACTTC. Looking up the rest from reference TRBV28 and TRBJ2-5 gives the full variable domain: DVKVTQSSRYLVKRTGEKVFLECVQDMDHENMFWYRQDPGLGLRLIYFSYDVKMKEKGDIPEGYSVSREKKERFSLILESASTNQTSMYLCASSSPGTGQETQYFGPGTRLLVL.